This T cell receptor beta chain was sequenced during a study of T cells in localized non-small cell lung cancer. Study results and limitations: Longer overall survival was seen with higher T cell density measured in blood. Among the top 100 tumor clones, a median about 59 appeared in adjacent lung.

To note about this clone: Its antigen is still unknown.

Repertoires were generated with immunoSEQ multiplex PCR, while TCRdb's copy carries only in-frame clones and drops some. Of 75,000 to 80,000 clones listed, 65% to 85% are singletons. The sequences come from peripheral blood, collected before any cancer treatment. This clonotype was sampled from a female donor older than 55 with stage I lung adenocarcinoma.

The chain's CDR3 is CASSQSSTSLDTQYF. CDR3 DNA: TGCGCCAGCAGCCAGTCTTCGACTAGTCTAGATACGCAGTATTTT. The chain is built from TRBV4-3 and TRBJ2-3; weak D call: TRBD2 (6 bases). The CDR3 spans 15 residues. Germline lookup yields CDR1 LGHNA and CDR2 YSLEER. V lost 3 bases to trimming and J lost 5 bases, with 15 bases between them.